The 15 T cell receptor beta chains reported below all come from one sample, sequenced in a study of T-cell reconstitution after alpha-beta-depleted transplantation in children. Molecular barcoding with unique molecular identifiers was used for the TCRbeta library. TCRdb re-called the PCR reads with MiXCR, one entry per CDR3 protein. The sample consists of some 600,000 distinct CDR3 sequences, approximately 12% of them appearing once. The sample here was PBMCs, mostly from graft donor cells, taken 360 days after TCRalphabeta/CD19-depleted stem cell transplant. The receptor set was obtained from a male patient younger than 18 who had a stem cell transplant for acute myeloid leukemia, so the T cells may come from the graft donor.

This clonotype was recorded a few times. The J gene is TRBJ2-7, the V gene TRBV12-3 or TRBV12-4; D might be TRBD1 (6 bases). The V and J ends lost 10 bases and 8 bases respectively, with 15 bases between them. The CDR3 runs 11 residues. Here the CDR3 DNA reads TGTGCCACCAAACACGGACAGAAGCAGTACTTC. Translated: CATKHGQKQYF.

This clonotype was recorded a few times. This chain links TRBV14 with TRBJ1-3; a possible D gene is TRBD1 (5 bases). The CDR3 runs to 15 residues. Trimming cost V 3 bases and J 7 bases, with 16 bases left between them. From germline, CDR1 is SGHDN and CDR2 FVKESK. In DNA form, the CDR3 reads TGTGCCAGCAGCCAGCGACAGTTGAGAGGGAACACCATATATTTT. Translating gives CASSQRQLRGNTIYF.

The V and J genes are TRBV14 and TRBJ2-1; 7 bases align to TRBD1. The length of the CDR3 is 15 residues. Germline CDR1 and CDR2: SGHDN and FVKESK. V was pared by 5 bases and J by 3 bases, with 7 bases of the junction left unmatched. CDR3 protein: CASSSGDSYYNEQFF. CDR3 DNA sequence: TGTGCCAGCAGCTCCGGGGACAGCTACTACAATGAGCAGTTCTTC.

The count of this clonotype is one. The genes are TRBV6-2 or TRBV6-3 and TRBJ2-2, with 8 bases that match TRBD2. Germline values: CDR1 MNHEY, CDR2 SVGEGT. The CDR3 has 13 amino acids. V lost 10 bases to trimming and J lost 7 bases; unmatched junction nucleotides: 8. CDR3 sequence reads: CATEREWIGELFF. Here the CDR3 DNA reads TGTGCCACGGAGCGGGAGTGGATCGGGGAGCTGTTTTTT.

This clonotype was detected only a few times. This chain links TRBV6-2 or TRBV6-3 with TRBJ2-7, with a weak D call TRBD2 (5 bases). The germline V and J ends were trimmed by 6 bases and 2 bases, with 14 bases remaining between them. The CDR3 length is 14 residues. Germline V lookup: CDR1 MNHEY, CDR2 SVGEGT. CDR3: CASREVARPYEQYF. CDR3 nucleotides: TGTGCCAGCAGAGAGGTAGCGCGGCCCTACGAGCAGTACTTC.

This clonotype was seen a few times. V and J are TRBV15 and TRBJ2-3; D is uncertain. The V end was cut by 7 bases, the J end by 0 bases, with 14 bases between. The CDR3 consists of 15 residues. Germline V gene lookup returns CDR1 LNHNV and CDR2 YYDKDF (reference sequence). The CDR3 region has the DNA TGTGCCACCATCCCACTCGGTGCTAGCACAGATACGCAGTATTTT. This gives the protein CATIPLGASTDTQYF.

As for this clonotype: At one boundary the junction diverges from the germline segment, which might be a read error. The J gene is TRBJ2-5, the V gene TRBV7-2; 7 bases map to TRBD2. The germline CDR1 and CDR2 sequences are SGHTA and FQGNSA. The CDR3 loop spans 13 amino acids. CDR3: CASSPGGQKTQYF. The CDR3 DNA reads as TGTGCCAGCAGCCCGGGAGGCCAAAAGACCCAGTACTTC.

There are a few counts of this clonotype. The CDR3 spells CASSSVRAAETQYF. CDR3 nucleotides: TGTGCCAGCAGTTCAGTGAGGGCCGCAGAGACCCAGTACTTC. The J gene is TRBJ2-5, the V gene TRBV12-3 or TRBV12-4, with D perhaps TRBD2 (5 bases). The CDR3 runs 14 residues. V lost 4 bases and J 4 bases, leaving 13 bases between the germline ends.

This clonotype has more than one count but fewer than ten. J is TRBJ2-7 and V is TRBV19; D may be TRBD1 (6 bases). The V and J ends lost 6 bases and 6 bases respectively, with 21 bases between them. This CDR3 is 15 amino acids long. The germline V gene encodes CDR1 LNHDA and CDR2 SQIVND (reference sequence). CDR3 coding DNA: TGTGCCAGTAGCTACAGGGACGGGGATCTCCTCGAGCAGTACTTC. Residues: CASSYRDGDLLEQYF. Looking up the rest from reference TRBV19 and TRBJ2-7 gives the full variable domain: DGGITQSPKYLFRKEGQNVTLSCEQNLNHDAMYWYRQDPGQGLRLIYYSQIVNDFQKGDIAEGYSVSREKKESFPLTVTSAQKNPTAFYLCASSYRDGDLLEQYFGPGTRLTVT.

The chain carries TRBV29-1 and TRBJ2-3, with D perhaps TRBD2 (5 bases). The CDR3 runs to 16 residues. Trimming shortened V by 5 bases and J by 7 bases, and 25 bases separated the two germline ends. Germline-derived CDR1 and CDR2 are SQVTM and ANQGSEA. CDR3 DNA: TGCAGCGTTTCCAAGGGTATCGGGGAGAGGGTCAATACGCAGTATTTT. Protein sequence: CSVSKGIGERVNTQYF.

This clonotype was seen repeatedly, ten times or more. This chain joins TRBV7-9 and TRBJ2-2; 7 nucleotides match TRBD2. J was trimmed by 6 bases and V by 3 bases; bases with no gene match: 13. This CDR3 contains 17 residues. CDR1 SEHNR and CDR2 FQNEAQ come from the germline V gene (reference sequence). For the CDR3, the DNA is TGTGCCAGCAGCTTTTCCCCCGTGCTAGCGGAGGCCGGGGAGCTGTTTTTT. Encoded protein: CASSFSPVLAEAGELFF.

CDR3: CSASFAGTSGTTEQFF. CDR3 nucleotides: TGCAGTGCTAGCTTTGCCGGGACTAGCGGGACTACTGAGCAGTTCTTC. The V gene is TRBV20-1, the J gene TRBJ2-1, with 13 bases matching TRBD2. The J segment lost 9 bases and the V segment lost 3 bases, leaving 11 bases of the junction unmatched. This CDR3 comprises 16 residues. The germline gives CDR1 DFQATT, CDR2 SNEGSKA (reference sequence).

There are many counts of this clonotype. V is TRBV7-9 and J is TRBJ2-1; D possibly corresponds to TRBD2 (5 bases). Trimming stripped 11 bases from V and 10 bases from J, with 21 bases between. Germline V lookup: CDR1 SEHNR, CDR2 FQNEAQ (reference sequence). There are 13 residues in the CDR3. The CDR3 reads CAGSPWRVIEQFF. CDR3 sequence (DNA): TGTGCCGGGTCCCCTTGGCGGGTCATAGAGCAGTTCTTC.

This clonotype was detected many times. This sequence joins TRBV14 and TRBJ2-3, with D possibly being TRBD2 (5 bases). This CDR3 has 16 residues. V lost 0 bases and J 5 bases, leaving 15 bases between the germline ends. Germline CDR1 reads SGHDN; CDR2 reads FVKESK. This chain's CDR3 is CASSQDLGSYGDTQYF. The CDR3 nucleotides read TGTGCCAGCAGCCAAGACTTGGGGAGTTATGGAGATACGCAGTATTTT.

The gene calls are TRBV20-1 and TRBJ2-1; D remains unclear. Germline CDR1 is DFQATT and CDR2 is SNEGSKA (reference sequence). V gave up 3 bases and J gave up 8 bases, with 11 bases separating them. The CDR3 has 12 amino acids. The DNA for the CDR3 is TGCAGTGCTAGGGAAATAGGCGATGAGCAGTTCTTC. It codes for CSAREIGDEQFF.